The T cell receptor beta chain under discussion was sequenced for a study of T cell responses to AZD1222 COVID-19 vaccine. Study context: Pooling of second doses given at about 4 or about 12 weeks was done.

Study results and caveats: Nearly half of spike-specific TCRs reportedly target unmutated variant regions.

The CDR3 consists of 15 residues. V lost 6 bases and J lost 0, with 13 bases in between. The germline V gene encodes CDR1 MDHEN and CDR2 SYDVKM. Generated by immunoSEQ multiplex PCR, the TCRdb table keeps only in-frame clones and is missing some. The sample has under 95,000 clones; about nine tenths are singletons. Worth noting for this clone: Its antigen is currently unknown.

This receptor was identified in an adult in good health. The sample in question was peripheral blood, obtained on day 0 of AZD1222 vaccination. The chain combines TRBV28 with TRBJ2-3; no clear D. The CDR3 nucleotides read TGTGCCAGCAGGGCCATCTCGGCTAGCACAGATACGCAGTATTTT. Translated: CASRAISASTDTQYF.